The 22 T cell receptor beta chains presented below share a single source sample, sequenced in a study of T-cell reconstitution after alpha-beta-depleted transplantation in children. Unique molecular identifiers tagged the TCRbeta library. TCRdb reprocessed the PCR reads with MiXCR, giving one entry per CDR3 protein. Counted here are just over 950,000 distinct CDR3 sequences, around 30% occurring once; the ten biggest clones make up under 30%. The sample in question was PBMCs, mostly from graft donor cells, obtained 360 days after TCRalphabeta/CD19-depleted stem cell transplant. These receptors came from a boy in the first two years of life who had a stem cell transplant for SCID, so the T cells may come from the graft donor.

This clonotype was detected ten times or more. An end of the junction does not agree with germline; a read error may underlie this. The chain has TRBV4-3 and TRBJ2-2; D not certain. The CDR3 extends over 15 amino acids. Germline loops: CDR1 LGHNA, CDR2 YSLEER. The CDR3: CASSLGTTNTGELFF. The CDR3 coding sequence is TGTGCCAGCAGCTTAGGCACCACGAACACCGGGGAGCTGTTTTTT.

The chain carries TRBV7-8 and TRBJ2-1; D is ambiguous. Germline V gene sequence: CDR1 SGHVS, CDR2 FQNEAQ. The CDR3 has 15 residues. Trimming pared 1 base from V and 8 bases from J, leaving 15 bases between. CDR3 bases: TGTGCCAGCAGCTTAGGGCGTCAGGCTGGCCATGAGCAGTTCTTC. Translating gives CASSLGRQAGHEQFF.

There are a few counts of this clonotype. V is TRBV28 and J is TRBJ2-1; 9 bases are a match to TRBD1. The CDR3 covers 16 residues. Germline assignment: CDR1 MDHEN and CDR2 SYDVKM. Unmatched junction bases numbered 10, after V lost 7 bases and J lost 3 bases. The CDR3 DNA is TGTGCCAGCATTCCAAAGGGGACAGGGATCTACAATGAGCAGTTCTTC. This codes for CASIPKGTGIYNEQFF.

The chain uses TRBV19 and TRBJ2-3, with D unclear. The germline V gene has CDR1 LNHDA and CDR2 SQIVND (reference sequence). V was shortened by 6 bases and J by 13 bases, with 23 bases between the two germline ends. CDR3 length: 14 amino acids. The CDR3 DNA reads as TGTGCCAGTAGCCCGACCTTCTCCCGCGATCTGGAGTATTTT. This encodes CASSPTFSRDLEYF.

J is TRBJ2-1 and V is TRBV10-3; D call uncertain. The germline V gene has CDR1 ENHRY and CDR2 SYGVKD. V was pared by 4 bases and J by 6 bases, with 7 bases between. The CDR3 totals 12 residues. CDR3 sequence: CAISVNRNEQFF. For the CDR3, the DNA is TGTGCCATCAGTGTGAATCGCAATGAGCAGTTCTTC.

The gene calls are TRBV4-2 and TRBJ2-1, with TRBD2 matching 12 bases. Per the germline V gene, CDR1 is LGHNA and CDR2 is YNFKEQ. The V and J ends lost 8 bases and 2 bases, in that order; junction bases with no gene match: 1. The CDR3 totals 14 residues. CDR3 residues: CASGTSGPYNEQFF. The CDR3 DNA is TGTGCCAGCGGGACTAGCGGGCCCTACAATGAGCAGTTCTTC.

This clonotype was recorded at least ten times. This chain connects TRBV5-6 to TRBJ2-5; D remains unclear. Germline loops: CDR1 SGHDT, CDR2 YYEEEE. The CDR3 spans 13 residues. V was clipped by 6 bases and J by 9 bases, with 18 bases between them. CDR3 nucleotide sequence: TGTGCCAGCAATCTAAACGGATTCGAGGCCCAGTACTTC. Translation gives CASNLNGFEAQYF.

This sequence joins TRBV5-1 and TRBJ2-5; D may be TRBD1 (7 bases). The germline gives CDR1 SGHRS, CDR2 YFSETQ. The ends were cut back, 3 bases at V and 5 bases at J, with 14 bases in the middle. The length of the CDR3 is 14 residues. CDR3 sequence (DNA): TGCGCCAGCAGCTCACTGACAGGGAGGGAGACCCAGTACTTC. Encoded protein: CASSSLTGRETQYF.

The genes are TRBV29-1 and TRBJ1-1; 7 bases line up with TRBD1. There are 12 residues in the CDR3. Trimming cost V 0 bases and J 8 bases; bases outside gene matches: 3. Germline CDR1 is SQVTM and CDR2 is ANQGSEA. CDR3 amino acids: CSVEDQQGEAFF. Written as DNA, the CDR3 is TGCAGCGTTGAAGACCAACAGGGGGAAGCTTTCTTT. The variable domain in full, with the rest retrieved from reference TRBV29-1 and TRBJ1-1, is SAVISQKPSRDICQRGTSLTIQCQVDSQVTMMFWYRQQPGQSLTLIATANQGSEATYESGFVIDKFPISRPNLTFSTLTVSNMSPEDSSIYLCSVEDQQGEAFFGQGTRLTVV.

The CDR3, as DNA: TGCGCCAGCAGCTTGGTCGGACTGGAAGAAGAGACCCAGTACTTC. Protein product: CASSLVGLEEETQYF. V and J are TRBV5-1 and TRBJ2-5; maybe TRBD2 (5 bases). There are 15 residues in the CDR3. Trimming shortened V by 0 bases and J by 3 bases, and 12 bases separated the two germline ends. The V gene's germline CDR1 is SGHRS and CDR2 YFSETQ.

There are a few counts of this clonotype. This chain uses TRBV4-2 with TRBJ1-6; TRBD1 matches at 9 bases. CDR1 and CDR2 (germline): LGHNA, YNFKEQ. CDR3 length: 14 residues. With 0 bases clipped from V and 9 bases from J, the junction kept 0 bases outside the gene matches. CDR3 sequence reads: CASSQEDRGSPLHF. CDR3 in DNA: TGTGCCAGCAGCCAAGAGGACAGGGGTTCACCCCTCCACTTT.

This clonotype was detected many times. This chain uses TRBV4-1 with TRBJ2-5; no clear D gene. Germline assignment: CDR1 MGHRA and CDR2 YSYEKL. The CDR3 runs 13 residues. Trimming shortened V by 3 bases and J by 5 bases, and 10 bases separated the two germline ends. This chain's CDR3 is CASSQRMWETQYF. CDR3 DNA: TGCGCCAGCAGCCAGAGGATGTGGGAGACCCAGTACTTC.

The CDR3 DNA reads as TGCAGTGCTACAATCCCCTGGGGCTCGGTATGGGAGCAGTACTTC. Translating gives CSATIPWGSVWEQYF. The chain uses TRBV20-1 and TRBJ2-7, with a weak D call TRBD1 (5 bases). In germline, CDR1 is DFQATT, CDR2 SNEGSKA (reference sequence). The CDR3 sequence is 15 residues long. Trimming took off 4 bases at V and 7 bases at J, with 23 bases between the two ends.

The chain recombines TRBV5-1 with TRBJ2-1; a possible D gene is TRBD2 (5 bases). Trimming cost V 4 bases and J 4 bases, with 15 bases left between them. The CDR3 sequence is 15 residues long. CDR1 is SGHRS and CDR2 is YFSETQ in the germline V gene. CDR3 residues: CASSRTSSGYNEQFF. In nucleotides, the CDR3 is TGCGCCAGCAGCCGAACAAGCTCGGGGTACAATGAGCAGTTCTTC. The full variable domain, with the rest looked up from reference TRBV5-1 and TRBJ2-1, is KAGVTQTPRYLIKTRGQQVTLSCSPISGHRSVSWYQQTPGQGLQFLFEYFSETQRNKGNFPGRFSGRQFSNSRSEMNVSTLELGDSALYLCASSRTSSGYNEQFFGPGTRLTVL.

This clonotype was seen more than once but under ten times. The rearrangement uses TRBV7-8 and TRBJ2-2; D remains ambiguous. The CDR3 is 15 amino acids. Germline values: CDR1 SGHVS, CDR2 FQNEAQ. Trimming took off 5 bases at V and 5 bases at J, with 15 bases between the two ends. The CDR3 nucleotides are TGTGCCAGCAGCCCCCCCCTTGGGGAAACCGGGGAGCTGTTTTTT. This translates into CASSPPLGETGELFF.

The chain uses TRBV5-6 and TRBJ2-5, with 9 bases lining up with TRBD1. This CDR3 is built from 14 residues. Germline V gene sequence: CDR1 SGHDT, CDR2 YYEEEE. Trimming removed 5 bases from V and 12 bases from J; junction bases left unmatched: 14. The CDR3 spells CASRGPYSRDREYF. The CDR3 coding sequence is TGTGCCAGCAGAGGGCCGTACAGCCGGGACAGGGAGTACTTC.

The chain couples TRBV10-3 to TRBJ2-5; D might be TRBD1 (6 bases). V lost 6 bases and J lost 4, with 12 bases in between. Germline V gives CDR1 ENHRY, CDR2 SYGVKD. This CDR3 has 13 amino acids. CDR3 amino acids: CAISVTQGETQYF. The CDR3 bases are TGTGCCATCAGCGTGACACAGGGAGAGACCCAGTACTTC.

This clonotype showed up just a few times. The V and J genes are TRBV10-3 and TRBJ2-5; no clear D gene. Germline V CDR1 and CDR2: ENHRY, SYGVKD. V lost 2 bases and J 1 base, leaving 8 bases between the germline ends. This CDR3 region has 14 residues. The CDR3 region has the DNA TGTGCCATCAGTGAGGGCCTCCCCCAAGAGACCCAGTACTTC. Encoded protein: CAISEGLPQETQYF.

The J gene is TRBJ2-1, the V gene TRBV20-1; D gene ambiguous. Germline CDR1 and CDR2: DFQATT and SNEGSKA (reference sequence). V lost 1 base, J lost 10 bases, and 5 bases lay in between. The CDR3 is 10 residues long. In nucleotides, the CDR3 is TGCAGTGCTAGAGTTCCAGAGCAGTTCTTC. It codes for CSARVPEQFF.

V gene TRBV7-9 combines with J gene TRBJ2-2; D is uncertain. Trimming stripped 5 bases from V and 8 bases from J, with 9 bases between. This CDR3 is 12 amino acids long. Germline V gene lookup returns CDR1 SEHNR and CDR2 FQNEAQ (reference sequence). The CDR3 nucleotides are TGTGCCAGCAGCGCCGGTTGGGGGGAGCTGTTTTTT. Protein sequence: CASSAGWGELFF.

In this sample, this clonotype turned up many times. The V call is TRBV28, the J call TRBJ2-7; no firm D call. Trimming pared 7 bases from V and 4 bases from J, leaving 11 bases between. This CDR3 is 12 amino acids long. Germline values: CDR1 MDHEN, CDR2 SYDVKM. In nucleotides, the CDR3 is TGTGCCAGCACGCGTGATTTATACGAGCAGTACTTC. Protein product: CASTRDLYEQYF.

This clonotype occurred a few times. The V call is TRBV3-1, the J call TRBJ2-3; D perhaps matches TRBD2 (6 bases). Per the germline V gene, CDR1 is LGHDT and CDR2 is YNNKEL (reference sequence). V was shortened by 2 bases and J by 4 bases, with 13 bases between the two germline ends. This CDR3 has 15 residues. CDR3 amino acids: CASSQRLVGADTQYF. CDR3 sequence (DNA): TGTGCCAGCAGCCAAAGACTAGTTGGAGCAGATACGCAGTATTTT.